The rows below give T cell receptor beta chains drawn from one sample of a study of cytomegalovirus exposure and HLA in healthy donors. Using immunoSEQ multiplex PCR, the repertoire was profiled, and TCRdb retains in-frame clones only, with some absent. The repertoire holds some 230,000 clones, with under 95% as singletons. The sequencing sample was made of PBMCs. Receptors were obtained from a young woman in good health and CMV-seronegative. Each CDR3 is given with its conserved first and last residue. Fields, in order: V gene, D gene, J gene, CDR3 protein. The D gene is left open where the match is weak.

V gene: TRBV5-4
D gene: TRBD1
J gene: TRBJ2-3
CDR3 protein: CASSLGQGISTDTQYF

V gene: TRBV4-1
D gene: NA
J gene: TRBJ2-2
CDR3 protein: CAGSNVGAGELFF

V gene: TRBV28
D gene: NA
J gene: TRBJ1-2
CDR3 protein: CASTLGGARIGYGYTF

V gene: TRBV11-2
D gene: NA
J gene: TRBJ2-5
CDR3 protein: CASSLLETQYF

V gene: TRBV7-8
D gene: NA
J gene: TRBJ2-2
CDR3 protein: CASSPRGISPGELFF

V gene: TRBV30
D gene: TRBD1
J gene: TRBJ1-1
CDR3 protein: CAWANPGQRNTEAFF

V gene: TRBV10-2
D gene: TRBD2
J gene: TRBJ2-7
CDR3 protein: CASSESVAGGLYF

V gene: TRBV5-1
D gene: NA
J gene: TRBJ1-4
CDR3 protein: CASSLGDWSGVGKLFF

V gene: TRBV11-2
D gene: TRBD1
J gene: TRBJ1-1
CDR3 protein: CASSNIRWGQGGTEAFF

V gene: TRBV30
D gene: NA
J gene: TRBJ1-3
CDR3 protein: CAWSVGGMNTIYF

V gene: TRBV4-1
D gene: NA
J gene: TRBJ2-3
CDR3 protein: CASSPSFSITDTQYF

V gene: TRBV6-6
D gene: NA
J gene: TRBJ1-6
CDR3 protein: CASGQGVGNSPLHF

V gene: TRBV5-6
D gene: TRBD1
J gene: TRBJ2-7
CDR3 protein: CASSRDRGKNEQYF

V gene: TRBV19
D gene: TRBD1
J gene: TRBJ2-7
CDR3 protein: CASSGPQGAWYEQYF

V gene: TRBV28
D gene: NA
J gene: TRBJ2-7
CDR3 protein: CASRPRTDAYEQYF

V gene: TRBV5-1
D gene: NA
J gene: TRBJ2-2
CDR3 protein: CASNFNTGSGELFF

V gene: TRBV25-1
D gene: NA
J gene: TRBJ1-2
CDR3 protein: CASTLDPTGTYGCTF

V gene: TRBV12-5
D gene: TRBD1
J gene: TRBJ2-2
CDR3 protein: CASGLGQGAGGELFF

V gene: TRBV5-1
D gene: NA
J gene: TRBJ2-7
CDR3 protein: CASSLAAGGPEQYF

V gene: TRBV18
D gene: NA
J gene: TRBJ1-3
CDR3 protein: CASSRGQSGLGTIYF

V gene: TRBV10-3
D gene: TRBD1
J gene: TRBJ1-2
CDR3 protein: CAISESAGQGDGYTF

V gene: TRBV11-3
D gene: NA
J gene: TRBJ2-5
CDR3 protein: CASSQQVQETQYF

V gene: TRBV30
D gene: TRBD1
J gene: TRBJ1-2
CDR3 protein: CAWVDRANYGYTF

V gene: TRBV30
D gene: TRBD2
J gene: TRBJ2-3
CDR3 protein: CAWMGLAGDPDTQYF

V gene: TRBV10-3
D gene: TRBD2
J gene: TRBJ2-2
CDR3 protein: CAVKGLAPSGELFF

V gene: TRBV7-6
D gene: TRBD2
J gene: TRBJ2-3
CDR3 protein: CASSLWSGRAATDTQYF

V gene: TRBV5-1
D gene: NA
J gene: TRBJ1-1
CDR3 protein: CASSLYGENTEAFF

V gene: TRBV6-5
D gene: NA
J gene: TRBJ2-7
CDR3 protein: CASSYDRRSSYEQYF